Listed below are T cell receptor beta chains from one sample, sequenced in a study of spatial heterogeneity in lung cancer. TCRdb called the 5' RACE reads again in MiXCR, with one record for every CDR3 protein. The data contain roughly 17,000 distinct CDR3 sequences, 20% to 25% of them seen just once; the ten biggest clones take up roughly a fifth. Source: PBMCs, taken at surgery. Receptors originate from a female donor with early-stage non-small cell lung cancer. Each CDR3 is given with its conserved first and last residue. The order of the fields is D gene, J gene, clone size, CDR3 length, V gene, CDR3 DNA, CDR3 protein. D genes are given only for firm matches. The size field is filled for only some rows; it gives once, few, many or a size class.

d_call: TRBD2; j_call: TRBJ2-3; clone_size: NA; cdr3_length: 16; v_call: TRBV12-3/TRBV12-4; cdr3_nt: TGTGCCAGCAGTTCCGTAGCGGGGCAGGGTACAGATACGCAGTATTTT; cdr3_aa: CASSSVAGQGTDTQYF
d_call: NA; j_call: TRBJ1-6; clone_size: NA; cdr3_length: 15; v_call: TRBV7-9; cdr3_nt: TGTGCCAGCAGCTTCGGACAGATAAAGGATTCACCCCTCCACTTT; cdr3_aa: CASSFGQIKDSPLHF
d_call: TRBD2; j_call: TRBJ2-4; clone_size: many; cdr3_length: 13; v_call: TRBV7-2; cdr3_nt: TGTGCCAGCAGCGCCGGGACTAGCGGGAGCAATTACTTC; cdr3_aa: CASSAGTSGSNYF
d_call: NA; j_call: TRBJ2-3; clone_size: many; cdr3_length: 12; v_call: TRBV20-1; cdr3_nt: TGCTCCGCGGGCGGAGGCACAGATACGCAGTATTTT; cdr3_aa: CSAGGGTDTQYF
d_call: NA; j_call: TRBJ1-3; clone_size: many; cdr3_length: 14; v_call: TRBV7-9; cdr3_nt: TGTGCCAGCAGCTTAGGAGGGGCTGGAAACACCATATATTTT; cdr3_aa: CASSLGGAGNTIYF
d_call: NA; j_call: TRBJ1-5; clone_size: NA; cdr3_length: 15; v_call: TRBV6-6; cdr3_nt: TGTGCCAGCAGTTACACCATAGTGACCCAGCAGCCCCAGCATTTT; cdr3_aa: CASSYTIVTQQPQHF
d_call: NA; j_call: TRBJ2-3; clone_size: NA; cdr3_length: 15; v_call: TRBV4-1; cdr3_nt: TGCGCCAGCAGCTTTCGGGATTTCAGCACAGATACGCAGTATTTT; cdr3_aa: CASSFRDFSTDTQYF
d_call: TRBD2; j_call: TRBJ2-7; clone_size: NA; cdr3_length: 13; v_call: TRBV2; cdr3_nt: TGTGCCAGCCTCCCGGGACTAGCGAACGAGCAGTACTTC; cdr3_aa: CASLPGLANEQYF
d_call: NA; j_call: TRBJ2-3; clone_size: NA; cdr3_length: 15; v_call: TRBV4-3; cdr3_nt: TGCGCCAGCAGCCAAGGACCACGTGATTCAGATACGCAGTATTTT; cdr3_aa: CASSQGPRDSDTQYF
d_call: NA; j_call: TRBJ2-5; clone_size: many; cdr3_length: 12; v_call: TRBV7-6; cdr3_nt: TGTGCCAGCAGCTTGAGGTCGCAGACCCAGTACTTC; cdr3_aa: CASSLRSQTQYF
d_call: NA; j_call: TRBJ2-1; clone_size: many; cdr3_length: 15; v_call: TRBV19; cdr3_nt: TGTGCCAGTAGTTTCCGGAGGAGGGTAGACAATGAGCAGTTCTTC; cdr3_aa: CASSFRRRVDNEQFF
d_call: NA; j_call: TRBJ2-1; clone_size: many; cdr3_length: 14; v_call: TRBV6-2/TRBV6-3; cdr3_nt: TGTGCCAGCAGAGGAGTGGGAGCGGTTAGTGAGCAGTTCTTC; cdr3_aa: CASRGVGAVSEQFF
d_call: TRBD2; j_call: TRBJ2-3; clone_size: many; cdr3_length: 15; v_call: TRBV29-1; cdr3_nt: TGCAGCGTTTGCCCTAGCGGGACATTTACAGATACGCAGTATTTT; cdr3_aa: CSVCPSGTFTDTQYF
d_call: TRBD2; j_call: TRBJ2-7; clone_size: NA; cdr3_length: 14; v_call: TRBV5-1; cdr3_nt: TGCGCCAGCAGCGCGACTAGCGGGCTAGGGGAGCAGTACTTC; cdr3_aa: CASSATSGLGEQYF
d_call: NA; j_call: TRBJ1-5; clone_size: many; cdr3_length: 15; v_call: TRBV4-3; cdr3_nt: TGCGCCAGCAGCCAAGTGAGGGGGATCGGTCAGCCCCAGCATTTT; cdr3_aa: CASSQVRGIGQPQHF
d_call: TRBD2; j_call: TRBJ2-1; clone_size: many; cdr3_length: 17; v_call: TRBV6-9; cdr3_nt: TGTGCCAGCAGTTCCCCCCCGCGGGGCGGGAGTAGCAATGAGCAGTTCTTC; cdr3_aa: CASSSPPRGGSSNEQFF
d_call: NA; j_call: TRBJ1-1; clone_size: many; cdr3_length: 16; v_call: TRBV18; cdr3_nt: TGTGCCAGCTCACCACGTCCACATAGGGATGAAACTGAAGCTTTCTTT; cdr3_aa: CASSPRPHRDETEAFF